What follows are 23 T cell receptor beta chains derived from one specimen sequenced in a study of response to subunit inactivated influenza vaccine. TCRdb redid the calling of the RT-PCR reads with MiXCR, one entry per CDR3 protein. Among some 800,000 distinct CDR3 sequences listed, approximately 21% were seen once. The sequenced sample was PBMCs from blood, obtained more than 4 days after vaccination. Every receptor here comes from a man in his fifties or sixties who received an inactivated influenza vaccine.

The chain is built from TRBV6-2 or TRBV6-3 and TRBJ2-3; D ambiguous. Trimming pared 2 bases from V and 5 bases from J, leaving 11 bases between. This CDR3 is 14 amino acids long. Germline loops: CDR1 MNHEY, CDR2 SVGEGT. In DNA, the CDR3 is TGTGCCAGCAGTTACCGTGGCTATGTAGATACGCAGTATTTT. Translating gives CASSYRGYVDTQYF.

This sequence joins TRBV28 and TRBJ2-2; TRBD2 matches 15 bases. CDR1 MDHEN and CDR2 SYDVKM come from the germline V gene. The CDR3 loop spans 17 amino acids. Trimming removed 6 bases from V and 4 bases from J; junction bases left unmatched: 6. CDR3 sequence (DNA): TGTGCCAGCAGACCCGCGGGACTAGCGGGGGGCACCGGGGAGCTGTTTTTT. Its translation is CASRPAGLAGGTGELFF. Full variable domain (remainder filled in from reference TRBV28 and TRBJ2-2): DVKVTQSSRYLVKRTGEKVFLECVQDMDHENMFWYRQDPGLGLRLIYFSYDVKMKEKGDIPEGYSVSREKKERFSLILESASTNQTSMYLCASRPAGLAGGTGELFFGEGSRLTVL.

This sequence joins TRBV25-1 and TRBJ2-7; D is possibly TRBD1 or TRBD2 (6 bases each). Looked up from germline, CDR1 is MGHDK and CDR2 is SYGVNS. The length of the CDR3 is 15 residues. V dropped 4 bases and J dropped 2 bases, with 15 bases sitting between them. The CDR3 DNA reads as TGTGCCAGCAGTGCGGTGACAGGAGGGGCCTACGAGCAGTACTTC. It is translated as CASSAVTGGAYEQYF.

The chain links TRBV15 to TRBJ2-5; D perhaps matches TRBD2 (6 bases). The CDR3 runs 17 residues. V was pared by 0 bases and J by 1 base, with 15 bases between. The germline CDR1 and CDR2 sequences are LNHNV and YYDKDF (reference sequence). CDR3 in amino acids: CATSRDWRGGSQETQYF. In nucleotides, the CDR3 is TGTGCCACCAGCAGAGATTGGAGGGGAGGCTCCCAAGAGACCCAGTACTTC.

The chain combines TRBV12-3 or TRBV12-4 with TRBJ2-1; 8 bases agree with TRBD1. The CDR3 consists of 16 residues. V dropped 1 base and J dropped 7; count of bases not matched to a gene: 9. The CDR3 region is CASSLVGQGAENEQFF. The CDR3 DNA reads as TGTGCCAGCAGTTTAGTGGGGCAGGGGGCAGAGAATGAGCAGTTCTTC.

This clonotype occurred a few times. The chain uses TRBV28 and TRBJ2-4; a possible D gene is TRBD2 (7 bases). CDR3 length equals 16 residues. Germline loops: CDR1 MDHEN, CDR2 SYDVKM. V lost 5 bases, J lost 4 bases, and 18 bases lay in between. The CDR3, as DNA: TGTGCCAGCAGTCCCGCCGGGGAGGGGGGAAAAAACATTCAGTACTTC. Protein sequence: CASSPAGEGGKNIQYF.

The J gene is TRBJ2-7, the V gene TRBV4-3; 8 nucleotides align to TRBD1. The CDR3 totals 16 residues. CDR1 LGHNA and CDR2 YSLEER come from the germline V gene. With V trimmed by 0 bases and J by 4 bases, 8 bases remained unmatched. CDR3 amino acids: CASSQDRTGILYEQYF. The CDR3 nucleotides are TGCGCCAGCAGCCAAGATAGGACAGGGATACTATACGAGCAGTACTTC.

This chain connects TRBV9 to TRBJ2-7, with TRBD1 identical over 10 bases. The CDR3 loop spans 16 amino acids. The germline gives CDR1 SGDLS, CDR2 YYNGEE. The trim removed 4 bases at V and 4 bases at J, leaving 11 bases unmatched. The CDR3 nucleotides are TGTGCCAGCAGCCCCCAGGGACAGGGGTTCGGGTACGAGCAGTACTTC. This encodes CASSPQGQGFGYEQYF.

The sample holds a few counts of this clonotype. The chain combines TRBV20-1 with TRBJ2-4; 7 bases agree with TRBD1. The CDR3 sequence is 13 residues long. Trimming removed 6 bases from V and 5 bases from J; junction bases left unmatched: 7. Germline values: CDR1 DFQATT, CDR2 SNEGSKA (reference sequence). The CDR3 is CSAVQGIENIQYF. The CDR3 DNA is TGCAGTGCCGTACAGGGGATCGAAAACATTCAGTACTTC.

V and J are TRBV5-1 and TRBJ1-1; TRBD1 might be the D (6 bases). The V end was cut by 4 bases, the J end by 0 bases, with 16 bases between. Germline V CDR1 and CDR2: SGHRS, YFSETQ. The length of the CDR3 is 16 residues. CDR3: CASSLTGRIMNTEAFF. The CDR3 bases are TGCGCCAGCAGCCTGACAGGCCGAATCATGAACACTGAAGCTTTCTTT.

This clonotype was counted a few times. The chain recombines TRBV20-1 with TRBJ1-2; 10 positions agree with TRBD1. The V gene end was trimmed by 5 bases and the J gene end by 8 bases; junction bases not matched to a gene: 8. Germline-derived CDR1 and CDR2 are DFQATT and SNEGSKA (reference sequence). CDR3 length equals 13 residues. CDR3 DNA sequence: TGCAGTGCTCTAAGGGACAGGGGATACGGCTACACCTTC. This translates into CSALRDRGYGYTF.

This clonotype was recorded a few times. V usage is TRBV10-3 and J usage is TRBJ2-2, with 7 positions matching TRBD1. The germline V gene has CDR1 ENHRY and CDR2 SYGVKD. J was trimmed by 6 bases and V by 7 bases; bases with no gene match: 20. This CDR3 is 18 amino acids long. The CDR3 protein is CAIKKGLIEDRLAGELFF. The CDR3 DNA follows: TGTGCCATCAAGAAGGGCTTGATTGAGGACAGGTTGGCCGGGGAGCTGTTTTTT.

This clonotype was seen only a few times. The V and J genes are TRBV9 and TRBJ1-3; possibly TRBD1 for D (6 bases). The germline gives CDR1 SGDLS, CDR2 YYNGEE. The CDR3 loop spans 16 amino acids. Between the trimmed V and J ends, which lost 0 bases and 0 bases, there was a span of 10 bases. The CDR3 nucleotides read TGTGCCAGCAGCGTAGCTACAGGGCGCTCTGGAAACACCATATATTTT. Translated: CASSVATGRSGNTIYF.

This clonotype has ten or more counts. The CDR3 loop is CASSLKGQGGSPLHF. The CDR3 DNA follows: TGCGCCAGCAGCCTAAAAGGACAGGGGGGCTCACCCCTCCACTTT. V gene TRBV5-1 combines with J gene TRBJ1-6; 10 bases fit TRBD1. The CDR3 has 15 amino acids. V shed 4 bases and J 10 bases; nucleotides not matched to a gene: 8. Germline assignment: CDR1 SGHRS and CDR2 YFSETQ.

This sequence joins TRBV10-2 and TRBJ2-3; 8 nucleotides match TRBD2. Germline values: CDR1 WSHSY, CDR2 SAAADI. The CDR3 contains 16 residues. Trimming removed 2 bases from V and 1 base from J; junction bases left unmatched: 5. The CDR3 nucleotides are TGCGCCAGCAGTGAGAGAGCGGGGGTCCGCACAGATACGCAGTATTTT. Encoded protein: CASSERAGVRTDTQYF.

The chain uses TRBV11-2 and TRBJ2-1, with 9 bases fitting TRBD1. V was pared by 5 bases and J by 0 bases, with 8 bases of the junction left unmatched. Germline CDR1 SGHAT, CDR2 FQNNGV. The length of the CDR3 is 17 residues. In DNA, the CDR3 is TGTGCCAGCAGCCAGACCGGACAGGGGCGCTCCTACAATGAGCAGTTCTTC. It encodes CASSQTGQGRSYNEQFF.

DNA for the CDR3: TGCAGCGTTGTTTTACTCCCGGGGGGGCGAGGTGAGCAGTTCTTC. Encoded protein: CSVVLLPGGRGEQFF. The genes are TRBV29-1 and TRBJ2-1; 8 positions match TRBD2. The CDR3 sequence is 15 residues long. V was pared by 4 bases and J by 9 bases, with 14 bases of the junction left unmatched. In germline, CDR1 is SQVTM, CDR2 ANQGSEA.

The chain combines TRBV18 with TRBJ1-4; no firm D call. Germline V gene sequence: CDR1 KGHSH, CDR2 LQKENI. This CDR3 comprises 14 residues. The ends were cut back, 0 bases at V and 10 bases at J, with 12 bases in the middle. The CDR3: CASSPPNKDGKLFF. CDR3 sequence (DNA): TGTGCCAGCTCACCACCGAACAAGGACGGAAAACTGTTTTTT.

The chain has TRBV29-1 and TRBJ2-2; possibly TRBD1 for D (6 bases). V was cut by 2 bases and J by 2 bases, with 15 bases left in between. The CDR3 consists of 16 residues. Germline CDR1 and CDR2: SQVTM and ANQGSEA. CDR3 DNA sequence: TGCAGCGTTGAACTAAAGGGGGTAGCAAACACCGGGGAGCTGTTTTTT. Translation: CSVELKGVANTGELFF.

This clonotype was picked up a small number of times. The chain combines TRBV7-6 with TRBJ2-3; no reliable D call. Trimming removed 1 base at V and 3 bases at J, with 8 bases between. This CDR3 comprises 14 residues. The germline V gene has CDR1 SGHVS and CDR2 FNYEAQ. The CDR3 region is CASSLVQLTDTQYF. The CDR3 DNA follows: TGTGCCAGCAGCTTAGTCCAGCTTACAGATACGCAGTATTTT.

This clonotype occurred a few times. The DNA of the CDR3 is TGCAGCGTTCGGGGGGGGCGGGAGTCCTCGTCCGAGCAGTACTTC. This gives the protein CSVRGGRESSSEQYF. This sequence joins TRBV29-1 and TRBJ2-7; TRBD2 matches at 8 bases. The length of the CDR3 is 15 residues. The germline CDR1 and CDR2 sequences are SQVTM and ANQGSEA. Trimming at V came to 5 bases and at J to 6 bases, leaving 15 bases not matched to a gene.

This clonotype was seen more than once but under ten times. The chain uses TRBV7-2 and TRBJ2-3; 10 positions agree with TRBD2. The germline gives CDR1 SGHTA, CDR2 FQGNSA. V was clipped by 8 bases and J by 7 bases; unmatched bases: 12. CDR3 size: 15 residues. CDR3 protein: CASGQSGRALYTQYF. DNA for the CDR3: TGTGCCAGCGGACAAAGCGGGAGGGCCTTGTATACGCAGTATTTT. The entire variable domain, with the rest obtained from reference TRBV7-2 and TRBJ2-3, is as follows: GAGVSQSPSNKVTEKGKDVELRCDPISGHTALYWYRQSLGQGLEFLIYFQGNSAPDKSGLPSDRFSAERTGGSVSTLTIQRTQQEDSAVYLCASGQSGRALYTQYFGPGTRLTVL.

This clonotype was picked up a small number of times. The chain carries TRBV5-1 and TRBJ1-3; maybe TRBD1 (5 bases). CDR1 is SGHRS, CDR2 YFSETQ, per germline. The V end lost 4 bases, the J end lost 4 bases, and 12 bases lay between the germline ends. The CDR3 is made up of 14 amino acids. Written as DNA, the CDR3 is TGCGCCAGCAGCCGGGACGGCGGGGGAAACACCATATATTTT. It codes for CASSRDGGGNTIYF.